These 27 T cell receptor beta chains were sequenced from one sample in a study of shared clonotypes between healthy human individuals (TCRdb year 2020). Libraries were constructed by the immunoSEQ multiplex PCR assay. Here the immuneACCESS table is served through TCRdb, limited to in-frame sequences with V and J called. Missing clones are a known gap in these copies; in checked studies unresolved V genes cover under half, and the rest lacks a known reason. This sample lists about 2.4 million clones; approximately 94% were detected once. The ten largest account for about 0.34% of the sample. Sequenced sample: naive CD4+ T cells from PBMCs. What this sample's cell subset or site label stands for: CD45RA+ positively selected. The receptors come from a man aged 18-30 years in good health. Some clones in this sample may be carry-over from other donors' samples.

This clone was seen a single time. This chain joins TRBV19 and TRBJ2-5, with 7 bases aligning to TRBD2. CDR3 length equals 15 residues. CDR1 and CDR2 from the germline V gene are LNHDA and SQIVND (reference sequence). The V gene end was trimmed by 4 bases and the J gene end by 1 base; junction bases not matched to a gene: 6. The CDR3 here is CASSKGSGVQETQYF. CDR3 DNA: TGTGCCAGTAGTAAAGGGAGCGGGGTCCAAGAGACCCAGTACTTC.

The J gene is TRBJ2-1, the V gene TRBV7-9; D unclear. The CDR3 is made up of 12 amino acids. Germline CDR1 and CDR2: SEHNR and FQNEAQ (reference sequence). Trimming took off 4 bases at V and 5 bases at J, with 6 bases between the two ends. The CDR3, as DNA: TGTGCCAGCAGCTGGCAGGACAATGAGCAGTTCTTC. Translation: CASSWQDNEQFF.

The V gene is TRBV7-2, the J gene TRBJ2-2; 8 bases match TRBD2. The V gene end was trimmed by 2 bases and the J gene end by 6 bases; junction bases not matched to a gene: 11. The germline V gene encodes CDR1 SGHTA and CDR2 FQGNSA. The CDR3 has 17 amino acids. As DNA, the CDR3 is TGTGCCAGCAGCTTATGGGCTATCGGGAGGGGGTCCGGGGAGCTGTTTTTT. It specifies CASSLWAIGRGSGELFF.

The V call is TRBV14, the J call TRBJ1-2; D not certain. Germline loops: CDR1 SGHDN, CDR2 FVKESK. This CDR3 has 13 amino acids. The V end lost 3 bases, the J end lost 3 bases, and 8 bases lay between the germline ends. This CDR3 is CASSHRGDYGYTF. The CDR3 DNA reads TGTGCCAGCAGCCACCGGGGTGACTATGGCTACACCTTC.

The table lists this clone with a count of one. The rearrangement links TRBV5-1 to TRBJ2-5, with TRBD1 matching 8 bases. The CDR3 runs to 13 residues. CDR1 SGHRS and CDR2 YFSETQ come from the germline V gene. The V and J ends lost 4 bases and 6 bases, in that order; junction bases with no gene match: 5. The DNA for the CDR3 is TGCGCCAGCAGCCTTCGACAGGGGCAGACCCAGTACTTC. Protein product: CASSLRQGQTQYF.

Turning to this clone: At the DNA level, this CDR3 is encoded by other sequences in the same sample as well. The V and J genes are TRBV28 and TRBJ2-7; TRBD1 aligns across 11 bases. Per the germline V gene, CDR1 is MDHEN and CDR2 is SYDVKM. With V trimmed by 4 bases and J by 2 bases, 1 base remained unmatched. The CDR3 covers 14 residues. CDR3 sequence (DNA): TGTGCCAGCAGTTCGGGACAGGGGGCCTACGAGCAGTACTTC. This sequence encodes CASSSGQGAYEQYF. Full variable domain (rest looked up from reference TRBV28 and TRBJ2-7): DVKVTQSSRYLVKRTGEKVFLECVQDMDHENMFWYRQDPGLGLRLIYFSYDVKMKEKGDIPEGYSVSREKKERFSLILESASTNQTSMYLCASSSGQGAYEQYFGPGTRLTVT.

The CDR3 here is CASSADRSNQPQHF. CDR3 in DNA: TGTGCCAGCAGCGCGGACAGGAGCAATCAGCCCCAGCATTTT. The chain employs TRBV7-2 and TRBJ1-5, with 7 positions matching TRBD1. Unmatched junction bases numbered 2, after V lost 5 bases and J lost 1 base. The CDR3 extends over 14 amino acids. Germline assignment: CDR1 SGHTA and CDR2 FQGNSA.

This chain links TRBV20-1 with TRBJ2-3; 7 bases agree with TRBD1. This CDR3 has 10 residues. J was trimmed by 10 bases and V by 4 bases; bases with no gene match: 2. Germline V gene data show CDR1 as DFQATT and CDR2 as SNEGSKA (reference sequence). CDR3: CSAKQGPQYF. Here the CDR3 DNA reads TGCAGTGCTAAACAGGGGCCGCAGTATTTT.

The gene calls are TRBV5-1 and TRBJ2-5; 9 bases fit TRBD1. V lost 3 bases and J lost 4; bases outside the gene matches: 4. Germline CDR1 is SGHRS and CDR2 is YFSETQ. This CDR3 comprises 14 residues. CDR3 in DNA: TGCGCCAGCAGCTACCCGGACAGGGGAGAGACCCAGTACTTC. Translating gives CASSYPDRGETQYF.

This chain joins TRBV28 and TRBJ2-3; D perhaps matches TRBD2 (5 bases). Germline V lookup: CDR1 MDHEN, CDR2 SYDVKM. V shed 8 bases and J shed 0 bases, with 15 bases lying between them. This CDR3 comprises 15 residues. In DNA, the CDR3 is TGTGCCAGCGGAGACCGGCGGACTAGCACAGATACGCAGTATTTT. This codes for CASGDRRTSTDTQYF.

This clone was detected once. The chain carries TRBV18 and TRBJ2-1; the match to TRBD1 covers 7 bases. The CDR3 is 14 residues long. Unmatched junction bases numbered 7, after V lost 6 bases and J lost 5 bases. The V gene's germline CDR1 is KGHSH and CDR2 LQKENI. CDR3 amino acids: CASSWTGSDNEQFF. CDR3 DNA sequence: TGTGCCAGCTCTTGGACAGGTTCGGACAATGAGCAGTTCTTC.

The CDR3 is CASSLVRGSTGELFF. DNA of the CDR3: TGCGCCAGCAGCTTGGTCAGGGGTAGCACCGGGGAGCTGTTTTTT. The rearrangement uses TRBV5-1 and TRBJ2-2, with a tentative D call TRBD1 (6 bases). This CDR3 has 15 amino acids. Germline CDR1 SGHRS, CDR2 YFSETQ. Trimming took off 0 bases at V and 4 bases at J, with 10 bases between the two ends.

The J gene is TRBJ2-7, the V gene TRBV30, with TRBD1 matching over 10 bases. Germline CDR1 reads GTSNPN; CDR2 reads SVGIG (reference sequence). The CDR3 totals 14 residues. With V trimmed by 0 bases and J by 7 bases, 6 bases remained unmatched. The chain's CDR3 is CAWSVGTGVEEQYF. CDR3 nucleotides: TGTGCCTGGAGTGTTGGGACAGGGGTAGAGGAGCAGTACTTC.

The chain carries TRBV2 and TRBJ2-7, with no clear D. The CDR3 loop spans 17 amino acids. CDR1 and CDR2 (germline): SNHLY, FYNNEI. V lost 0 bases to trimming and J lost 2 bases, with 17 bases between them. The CDR3 coding sequence is TGTGCCAGCAGTGAAGCGCGACCGGGCCCGTGGACCTACGAGCAGTACTTC. Its translation: CASSEARPGPWTYEQYF.

This clone appeared a single time. The J gene is TRBJ1-4, the V gene TRBV28; 7 bases align to TRBD1. V lost 2 bases and J lost 8; bases outside the gene matches: 8. The CDR3 totals 15 residues. Germline V lookup: CDR1 MDHEN, CDR2 SYDVKM. CDR3 coding DNA: TGTGCCAGCAGTTTAGGGTCAGGGGGAGGGGAAAAACTGTTTTTT. Translation: CASSLGSGGGEKLFF.

The V gene is TRBV7-9, the J gene TRBJ1-5, with no clear D. The CDR3 has 15 residues. CDR1 and CDR2 from the germline V gene are SEHNR and FQNEAQ (reference sequence). Trimming removed 1 base from V and 0 bases from J, with 7 bases in between. The CDR3 here is CASSLGDSSNQPQHF. CDR3 DNA: TGTGCCAGCAGCTTAGGCGACTCTAGCAATCAGCCCCAGCATTTT.

On this clone: Distinct nucleotide sequences in the sample also encode this CDR3. This chain joins TRBV30 and TRBJ1-5, with D uncertain. The germline gives CDR1 GTSNPN, CDR2 SVGIG (reference sequence). V was pared by 1 base and J by 2 bases, with 6 bases between. This CDR3 is built from 13 residues. The chain's CDR3 is CAWSGRGNQPQHF. CDR3 nucleotide sequence: TGTGCCTGGAGTGGGAGGGGCAATCAGCCCCAGCATTTT.

The chain has TRBV28 and TRBJ2-2; D remains ambiguous. CDR1 is MDHEN and CDR2 is SYDVKM in the germline V gene. The germline V and J ends were trimmed by 3 bases and 1 base, with 9 bases remaining between them. The CDR3 has 15 amino acids. The CDR3 region has the DNA TGTGCCAGCAGTTTCGTATTTATGAACACCGGGGAGCTGTTTTTT. Its protein is CASSFVFMNTGELFF.

The chain's CDR3 is CASSSGAGLTDTQYF. CDR3 bases: TGTGCCAGCAGTTCAGGTGCAGGTTTGACAGATACGCAGTATTTT. The chain uses TRBV28 and TRBJ2-3, with unresolved D. In germline, CDR1 is MDHEN, CDR2 SYDVKM. The CDR3 is 15 residues long. V was shortened by 4 bases and J by 3 bases, with 14 bases between the two germline ends.

V gene TRBV6-5 combines with J gene TRBJ1-2, with D perhaps TRBD1 (5 bases). The CDR3 is made up of 15 amino acids. Germline CDR1 MNHEY, CDR2 SVGAGI. The V gene lost 0 bases and the J gene lost 4 bases, with 12 bases spanning the gap. DNA of the CDR3: TGTGCCAGCAGTTACTCGAGGGGAGACCTCTATGGCTACACCTTC. It translates to CASSYSRGDLYGYTF.

V usage is TRBV18 and J usage is TRBJ1-4; D remains unclear. Trimming cost V 3 bases and J 8 bases, with 13 bases left between them. The CDR3 consists of 14 residues. Germline values: CDR1 KGHSH, CDR2 LQKENI. The CDR3 is CASSPGPSPEKLFF. Here the CDR3 DNA reads TGTGCCAGCTCACCGGGCCCCTCGCCGGAAAAACTGTTTTTT.

This clone was counted between two and nine times. In the same sample, other DNA sequences code for this CDR3. The V call is TRBV2, the J call TRBJ1-1; D unclear. Looked up from germline, CDR1 is SNHLY and CDR2 is FYNNEI. The CDR3 covers 12 residues. V shed 7 bases and J shed 1 base, with 7 bases lying between them. The CDR3 region is CASKTRNTEAFF. CDR3 bases: TGTGCCAGCAAGACACGGAACACTGAAGCTTTCTTT. The full variable domain, rest sourced from reference TRBV2 and TRBJ1-1, is EPEVTQTPSHQVTQMGQEVILRCVPISNHLYFYWYRQILGQKVEFLVSFYNNEISEKSEIFDDQFSVERPDGSNFTLKIRSTKLEDSAMYFCASKTRNTEAFFGQGTRLTVV.

V is TRBV4-1 and J is TRBJ2-5; TRBD2 agrees at 7 bases. V trimming: 0 bases; J trimming: 3 bases; junction bases outside the gene matches: 7. The V gene's germline CDR1 is MGHRA and CDR2 YSYEKL. The CDR3 contains 16 residues. DNA for the CDR3: TGCGCCAGCAGCCAAGATGGGGGGAGGGCCGAAGAGACCCAGTACTTC. Translating gives CASSQDGGRAEETQYF.

The J gene is TRBJ2-1, the V gene TRBV7-2; TRBD2 matches 8 bases. The CDR3 contains 16 residues. Per the germline V gene, CDR1 is SGHTA and CDR2 is FQGNSA. J gave up 4 bases and V 5 bases, and 10 bases lay outside the gene matches. The CDR3 is CASSPGLAPTYNEQFF. CDR3 bases: TGTGCCAGCAGCCCAGGACTAGCTCCGACGTACAATGAGCAGTTCTTC. The whole variable domain, remainder taken from reference TRBV7-2 and TRBJ2-1, is GAGVSQSPSNKVTEKGKDVELRCDPISGHTALYWYRQSLGQGLEFLIYFQGNSAPDKSGLPSDRFSAERTGGSVSTLTIQRTQQEDSAVYLCASSPGLAPTYNEQFFGPGTRLTVL.

The V call is TRBV28, the J call TRBJ1-2; D is perhaps TRBD1 (5 bases). The CDR3 length is 14 residues. Trimming took 3 bases from V and 4 from J, leaving 12 bases between them. Germline CDR1 MDHEN, CDR2 SYDVKM. The CDR3 loop reads CASSLGPWVYGYTF. The CDR3 coding sequence is TGTGCCAGCAGTTTGGGGCCTTGGGTCTATGGCTACACCTTC.

This clone was picked up one time. The chain couples TRBV4-1 to TRBJ2-3, with 11 bases aligning to TRBD2. The CDR3 totals 17 residues. The V gene end was trimmed by 5 bases and the J gene end by 6 bases; junction bases not matched to a gene: 13. The germline V gene has CDR1 MGHRA and CDR2 YSYEKL. In DNA form, the CDR3 reads TGCGCCAGCAGCGCCACCGGGACTAGCGGACCTGAGGATACGCAGTATTTT. It specifies CASSATGTSGPEDTQYF.

This rearrangement joins TRBV4-3 to TRBJ2-7, with D perhaps matching TRBD2 (6 bases). Per the germline V gene, CDR1 is LGHNA and CDR2 is YSLEER. The CDR3 loop spans 16 amino acids. V was cut by 0 bases and J by 3 bases, with 15 bases left in between. DNA of the CDR3: TGCGCCAGCAGCCAAGATAAGGCTAGCGTTCACTACGAGCAGTACTTC. It is translated as CASSQDKASVHYEQYF.